The entry below gives a single T cell receptor beta chain sequence along with its context. Germline CDR1 reads SGHNT; CDR2 reads YENEEA. Trimming removed 5 bases at V and 11 bases at J, with 18 bases between. The CDR3 is 13 residues long. Using immunoSEQ multiplex PCR, the repertoire was profiled, and TCRdb retains in-frame clones only, with some absent. The sample lists 46,000 or so clones, about 93% occurring once. This record belongs to a study of T cell changes during pregnancy in multiple sclerosis. This receptor was obtained from a female donor with multiple sclerosis, enrolled in a pregnancy study. This specimen consisted of CD8+ T cells from peripheral blood mononuclear cells, obtained after pregnancy. The chain combines TRBV11-3 with TRBJ2-5; TRBD2 is a possible D gene (6 bases). The CDR3 sequence: CASSQRMSGEQYF. CDR3 in DNA: TGTGCCAGCAGCCAACGGATGTCGGGGGAGCAGTACTTC.